The clone carrying this T cell receptor (beta chain) was seen a handful of times. The antigen remains unidentified. This record belongs to a study of blood T cells in healthy people across ages. Study-level results: Conclusively comparing naive with antigen-experienced cells was impossible with unsorted PBMCs. Across samples, TCR beta diversity tracked strongly with naive T cell percentage. Age showed a roughly linear inverse relationship with TCR beta diversity per million T cells.

Sample-barcoded 5' priming and a J-beta primer mix drove a second PCR of roughly 7 to 11 cycles. With 12 random nucleotides, a template-switch adaptor tagged each individual cDNA molecule. TCRdb re-derived calls from the 5' RACE reads in MiXCR, one entry per CDR3 protein. This sample carries approximately 1,700,000 distinct CDR3 sequences, roughly two fifths of them seen once, and the ten largest clones take around 23%. CDR3 length: 17 amino acids. V was clipped by 6 bases and J by 5 bases; unmatched bases: 16. Germline assignment: CDR1 MNHEY and CDR2 SVGEGT. The sequence was obtained from a human donor in good health. This rearrangement joins TRBV6-2 or TRBV6-3 to TRBJ1-2; 9 positions match TRBD1. The sequencing sample was made of blood. The CDR3 DNA reads as TGTGCCAGCAGCGACCGGGACAGGGCAGAGAGTTGGTATGGCTACACCTTC. Its protein product is CASSDRDRAESWYGYTF.